Following are 27 T cell receptor beta chains from one sample sequenced in a study of T cell responses to AZD1222 COVID-19 vaccine. The repertoire was sequenced with immunoSEQ multiplex PCR; TCRdb's copy has only in-frame clones and lacks some. The top ten hold about 5% of the sample, which has roughly 97,000 clones, roughly 92% seen once. The sequencing used peripheral blood, collected on day 0 of AZD1222 vaccination. The receptors shown here come from an adult in good health.

The chain joins TRBV23-1 to TRBJ2-7; D is perhaps TRBD2 (6 bases). TRBV23-1 belongs to the ORF category, with a function that is uncertain. V gave up 0 bases and J gave up 1 base, with 16 bases separating them. The CDR3 is made up of 17 amino acids. The CDR3 sequence is CASSQSGGGNSSYEQYF. In nucleotides, the CDR3 is TGCGCCAGCAGTCAATCGGGAGGCGGGAATTCATCCTACGAGCAGTACTTC.

J is TRBJ1-1 and V is TRBV4-2; D gene uncertain. The CDR3 is 14 residues long. Germline loops: CDR1 LGHNA, CDR2 YNFKEQ. V dropped 3 bases and J dropped 4 bases, with 12 bases sitting between them. CDR3: CASSHPTGVTEAFF. The CDR3 DNA is TGTGCCAGCAGCCACCCGACTGGGGTCACTGAAGCTTTCTTT.

This clone came up a few times. The V call is TRBV9, the J call TRBJ2-1; D gene uncertain. The CDR3 is made up of 14 amino acids. In germline, CDR1 is SGDLS, CDR2 YYNGEE. V was trimmed by 4 bases and J by 6 bases, leaving 14 bases between them. This CDR3 reads CASSPAVMGNEQFF. For the CDR3, the DNA is TGTGCCAGCAGCCCCGCCGTTATGGGCAATGAGCAGTTCTTC.

There are a few counts of this clone. The rearrangement joins TRBV18 to TRBJ2-7; D ambiguous. The V end lost 6 bases, the J end lost 2 bases, and 14 bases lay between the germline ends. CDR3 length equals 14 residues. Germline CDR1 and CDR2: KGHSH and LQKENI. The CDR3 sequence is CASSPGPDPYEQYF. The CDR3 DNA reads TGTGCCAGCTCGCCCGGACCGGACCCCTACGAGCAGTACTTC.

This sequence joins TRBV6-5 and TRBJ2-5; 10 bases map to TRBD1. V lost 7 bases and J lost 2; bases outside the gene matches: 4. The V gene's germline CDR1 is MNHEY and CDR2 SVGAGI. This CDR3 is built from 14 residues. Here the CDR3 DNA reads TGTGCCAGCAAACGGACAGGGGGACAAGAGACCCAGTACTTC. Translating gives CASKRTGGQETQYF.

The chain is built from TRBV6-2 or TRBV6-3 and TRBJ2-5; 11 bases line up with TRBD2. This CDR3 comprises 14 residues. V was clipped by 5 bases and J by 3 bases; unmatched bases: 2. Germline V gene sequence: CDR1 MNHEY, CDR2 SVGEGT. CDR3 sequence: CASSPGLAEETQYF. CDR3 nucleotide sequence: TGTGCCAGCAGTCCGGGACTAGCGGAAGAGACCCAGTACTTC.

This chain uses TRBV7-9 with TRBJ2-1; maybe TRBD1 (5 bases). V was cut by 5 bases and J by 6 bases, with 20 bases left in between. The CDR3 runs 16 residues. CDR1 and CDR2 from the germline V gene are SEHNR and FQNEAQ (reference sequence). CDR3 nucleotides: TGTGCCAGCAGCCGCCCCTGGACCCAGGGTCCCAATGAGCAGTTCTTC. Protein: CASSRPWTQGPNEQFF.

The chain carries TRBV12-3 or TRBV12-4 and TRBJ1-2; 8 nucleotides align to TRBD1. This CDR3 is built from 13 residues. With V trimmed by 6 bases and J by 8 bases, 8 bases remained unmatched. CDR3 loop: CASSMTGAEGYTF. The CDR3, as DNA: TGTGCCAGCAGCATGACAGGGGCAGAAGGCTACACCTTC.

The chain carries TRBV5-4 and TRBJ2-1, with 12 bases that match TRBD2. The CDR3 runs 16 residues. Germline assignment: CDR1 SGHNT and CDR2 YYREEE (reference sequence). With 3 bases clipped from V and 9 bases from J, the junction kept 10 bases outside the gene matches. As DNA, the CDR3 is TGTGCCAGCAGCTCCATGACTAGCGGGAGTTGGAGTGAGCAGTTCTTC. Translated, it gives CASSSMTSGSWSEQFF. Full variable domain (missing parts from reference TRBV5-4 and TRBJ2-1): ETGVTQSPTHLIKTRGQQVTLRCSSQSGHNTVSWYQQALGQGPQFIFQYYREEENGRGNFPPRFSGLQFPNYSSELNVNALELDDSALYLCASSSMTSGSWSEQFFGPGTRLTVL.

The J gene is TRBJ2-3, the V gene TRBV24-1, with 8 bases aligning to TRBD1. Germline CDR1 is KGHDR and CDR2 is SFDVKD. Germline trimming cut 6 bases from V and 1 base from J; bases unmatched to any gene: 2. The CDR3 runs to 14 residues. The CDR3 is CATSLGQGTDTQYF. CDR3 nucleotides: TGTGCCACCAGTCTGGGACAGGGCACAGATACGCAGTATTTT.

The gene calls are TRBV28 and TRBJ1-4; 9 bases are shared with TRBD1. This CDR3 has 15 residues. The trim removed 5 bases at V and 4 bases at J, leaving 5 bases unmatched. Looked up from germline, CDR1 is MDHEN and CDR2 is SYDVKM. CDR3 in amino acids: CASSQPGQGNEKLFF. Written as DNA, the CDR3 is TGTGCCAGCAGTCAACCGGGACAGGGTAATGAAAAACTGTTTTTT.

The rearrangement uses TRBV24-1 and TRBJ1-3, with unresolved D. The CDR3 runs to 16 residues. Trimming removed 8 bases at V and 1 base at J, with 17 bases between. Germline-derived CDR1 and CDR2 are KGHDR and SFDVKD. The CDR3 here is CATTTTEAQSGNTIYF. In nucleotides, the CDR3 is TGTGCCACCACCACGACCGAGGCCCAATCTGGAAACACCATATATTTT.

V usage is TRBV6-6 and J usage is TRBJ2-3, with 10 bases that match TRBD2. This CDR3 is built from 16 residues. After removal of 0 bases from V and 2 bases from J, the junction contained 2 bases not matched to a gene. Germline CDR1 reads MNHNY; CDR2 reads SVGAGI (reference sequence). The DNA for the CDR3 is TGTGCCAGCAGTTACTCAACTAGCGGGAACACAGATACGCAGTATTTT. This sequence encodes CASSYSTSGNTDTQYF.

V gene TRBV11-2 combines with J gene TRBJ1-2; tentatively, D is TRBD1 (6 bases). V dropped 5 bases and J dropped 8 bases, with 15 bases sitting between them. In germline, CDR1 is SGHAT, CDR2 FQNNGV. This CDR3 has 13 amino acids. In DNA form, the CDR3 reads TGTGCCAGCAGCCCCGCCGGGACATCGGGCTACACCTTC. Its translation: CASSPAGTSGYTF.

The J gene is TRBJ1-3, the V gene TRBV6-5; tentatively, D is TRBD1 (5 bases). Germline values: CDR1 MNHEY, CDR2 SVGAGI. The CDR3 has 15 amino acids. Trimming removed 6 bases at V and 0 bases at J, with 12 bases between. CDR3 nucleotides: TGTGCCAGCAGGGTCGGGGCGGACTCTGGAAACACCATATATTTT. Its protein product is CASRVGADSGNTIYF.

The CDR3 sequence is CASTVRAGTYNEQFF. The CDR3 DNA reads TGTGCCAGCACCGTACGAGCGGGGACCTACAATGAGCAGTTCTTC. The V call is TRBV2, the J call TRBJ2-1, with 7 bases aligning to TRBD2. The germline V gene encodes CDR1 SNHLY and CDR2 FYNNEI. J lost 2 bases, V lost 7 bases, and 8 bases had no gene match. This CDR3 spans 15 amino acids.

The CDR3 DNA is TGTGCCAGCAGGTTCCCGGGGTCCTATGGCTACACCTTC. Protein sequence: CASRFPGSYGYTF. This sequence joins TRBV5-5 and TRBJ1-2; D ambiguous. The CDR3 loop spans 13 amino acids. Trimming removed 5 bases from V and 4 bases from J, with 12 bases in between. The germline CDR1 and CDR2 sequences are SGHKS and YYEKEE (reference sequence).

The chain joins TRBV19 to TRBJ1-2, with no clear D. From germline, CDR1 is LNHDA and CDR2 SQIVND (reference sequence). V lost 7 bases and J 11 bases, leaving 23 bases between the germline ends. This CDR3 region has 14 residues. For the CDR3, the DNA is TGTGCCAGTAATGATCGGTTCGGTCAGAATCGATACACCTTC. Translation gives CASNDRFGQNRYTF.

Only one count was recorded for this clone. V usage is TRBV5-3 and J usage is TRBJ2-7; a possible D gene is TRBD2 (5 bases). TRBV5-3 is sorted into the ORF group, with uncertain function. The CDR3 loop spans 16 amino acids. The V end lost 4 bases, the J end lost 1 base, and 18 bases lay between the germline ends. The CDR3 reads CARSGMRDRGSYEQYF. The CDR3 bases are TGTGCCAGAAGCGGAATGAGGGATAGAGGGTCCTACGAGCAGTACTTC.

The CDR3 protein is CASSFRRGAVNTGELFF. CDR3 sequence (DNA): TGTGCCAGCAGCTTTAGGAGGGGCGCGGTTAACACCGGGGAGCTGTTTTTT. The rearrangement links TRBV7-9 to TRBJ2-2; weak D call: TRBD2 (6 bases). The CDR3 consists of 17 residues. V was pared by 3 bases and J by 2 bases, with 16 bases between. CDR1 is SEHNR, CDR2 FQNEAQ, per germline (reference sequence).

The V call is TRBV5-1, the J call TRBJ1-3; the D is unclear. The CDR3 has 15 residues. V lost 7 bases to trimming and J lost 0 bases, with 14 bases between them. Germline V gives CDR1 SGHRS, CDR2 YFSETQ. The CDR3 DNA is TGCGCCAGCGGCGAGGACGGACTCTCTGGAAACACCATATATTTT. Translating gives CASGEDGLSGNTIYF.

The chain is built from TRBV11-2 and TRBJ2-2; D is possibly TRBD1 (5 bases). CDR1 and CDR2 (germline): SGHAT, FQNNGV. The CDR3 covers 16 residues. Trimming cost V 6 bases and J 1 base, with 15 bases left between them. The DNA for the CDR3 is TGTGCCAGCAGGAAACCAGGGTTAGGGAACACCGGGGAGCTGTTTTTT. Protein: CASRKPGLGNTGELFF. The full variable domain, its missing parts supplied by reference TRBV11-2 and TRBJ2-2, is EAGVAQSPRYKIIEKRQSVAFWCNPISGHATLYWYQQILGQGPKLLIQFQNNGVVDDSQLPKDRFSAERLKGVDSTLKIQPAKLEDSAVYLCASRKPGLGNTGELFFGEGSRLTVL.

The chain has TRBV5-4 and TRBJ2-5; 9 bases agree with TRBD1. Unmatched junction bases numbered 7, after V lost 3 bases and J lost 4 bases. Germline loops: CDR1 SGHNT, CDR2 YYREEE (reference sequence). The CDR3 is 15 amino acids. The CDR3 region has the DNA TGTGCCAGCAGCTCCCGACAGGGGGAACGAGAGACCCAGTACTTC. Protein: CASSSRQGERETQYF.

V and J are TRBV3-1 (or the pseudogene TRBV3-2) and TRBJ2-1, with D hard to call. Deletions cut 4 bases from V and 5 bases from J, with 18 bases between. This CDR3 has 16 amino acids. CDR1 LGHDT and CDR2 YNNKEL come from the germline V gene (reference sequence). The CDR3 loop reads CASSLVGSLENNEQFF. Written as DNA, the CDR3 is TGTGCCAGCAGCCTCGTGGGCAGCCTTGAGAACAATGAGCAGTTCTTC.

This clone has only one observation. V gene TRBV27 combines with J gene TRBJ2-7, with a weak D call TRBD1 (6 bases). Germline V lookup: CDR1 MNHEY, CDR2 SMNVEV (reference sequence). This CDR3 spans 13 amino acids. V was trimmed by 8 bases and J by 2 bases, leaving 13 bases between them. CDR3: CASGQGHTYEQYF. The CDR3 DNA is TGTGCCAGCGGGCAGGGGCACACCTACGAGCAGTACTTC.

The chain joins TRBV19 to TRBJ2-3; 14 positions agree with TRBD2. Germline CDR1 LNHDA, CDR2 SQIVND (reference sequence). This CDR3 has 18 amino acids. J gave up 3 bases and V 5 bases, and 10 bases lay outside the gene matches. CDR3 nucleotide sequence: TGTGCCAGTAGTCCTGGACTAGCGGGAGGAACAGCAACAGATACGCAGTATTTT. It codes for CASSPGLAGGTATDTQYF.

The chain has TRBV4-3 and TRBJ2-2; 12 positions match TRBD1. There are 19 residues in the CDR3. Germline CDR1 reads LGHNA; CDR2 reads YSLEER. The V segment lost 0 bases and the J segment 7 bases; nucleotides outside the gene matches: 12. CDR3 DNA: TGCGCCAGCAGCCAAGAAGGGGCAGGGGACAGGGGGCGTCTCGGGGAGCTGTTTTTT. This encodes CASSQEGAGDRGRLGELFF.